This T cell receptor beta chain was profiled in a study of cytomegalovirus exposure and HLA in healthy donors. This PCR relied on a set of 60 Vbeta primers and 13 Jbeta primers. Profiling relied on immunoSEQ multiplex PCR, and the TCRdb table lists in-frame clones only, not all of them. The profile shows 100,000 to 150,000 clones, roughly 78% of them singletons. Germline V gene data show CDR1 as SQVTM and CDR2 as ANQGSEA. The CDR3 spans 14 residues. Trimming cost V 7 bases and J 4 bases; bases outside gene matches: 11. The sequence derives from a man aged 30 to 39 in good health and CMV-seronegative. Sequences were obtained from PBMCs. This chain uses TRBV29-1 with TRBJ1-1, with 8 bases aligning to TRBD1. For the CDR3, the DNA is TGCAGCGGGGTGACAGGGGCCTTGGGCACTGAAGCTTTCTTT. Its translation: CSGVTGALGTEAFF.